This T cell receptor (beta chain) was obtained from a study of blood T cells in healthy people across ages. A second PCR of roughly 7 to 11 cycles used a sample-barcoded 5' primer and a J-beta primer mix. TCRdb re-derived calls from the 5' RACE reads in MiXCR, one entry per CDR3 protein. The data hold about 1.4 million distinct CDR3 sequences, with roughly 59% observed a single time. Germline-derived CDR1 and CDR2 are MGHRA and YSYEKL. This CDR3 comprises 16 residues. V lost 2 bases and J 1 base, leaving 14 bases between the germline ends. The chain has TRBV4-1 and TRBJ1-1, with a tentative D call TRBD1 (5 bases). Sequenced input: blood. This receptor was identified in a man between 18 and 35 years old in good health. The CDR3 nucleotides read TGCGCCAGCAGCCAACTTGGGACGGGGCAGAACACTGAAGCTTTCTTT. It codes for CASSQLGTGQNTEAFF.